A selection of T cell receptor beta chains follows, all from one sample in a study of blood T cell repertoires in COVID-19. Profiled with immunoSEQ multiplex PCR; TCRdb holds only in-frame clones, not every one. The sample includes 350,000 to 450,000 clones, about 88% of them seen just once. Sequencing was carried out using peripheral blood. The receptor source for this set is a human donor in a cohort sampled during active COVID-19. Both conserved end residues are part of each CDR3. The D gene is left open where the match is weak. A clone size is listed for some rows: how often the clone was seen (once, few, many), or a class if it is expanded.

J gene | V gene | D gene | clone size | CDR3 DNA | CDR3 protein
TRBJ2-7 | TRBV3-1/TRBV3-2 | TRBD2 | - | TGTGCCAGCAGCCAAGCCCTAGTCTGGGCTAGCGGGACCTACGAGCAGTACTTC | CASSQALVWASGTYEQYF
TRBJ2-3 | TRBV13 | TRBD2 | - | TGTGCCAGCAGCTCCTGGACTAGCGGGAGAGGGAGCACAGATACGCAGTATTTT | CASSSWTSGRGSTDTQYF
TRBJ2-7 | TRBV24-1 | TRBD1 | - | TGTGCCACCAGGGGCCGGACAGGGGGCGACGAGCAGTACTTC | CATRGRTGGDEQYF
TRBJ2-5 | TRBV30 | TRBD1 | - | TGTGCCTGGAGGGGACAGGGTCCGGAGACCCAGTACTTC | CAWRGQGPETQYF
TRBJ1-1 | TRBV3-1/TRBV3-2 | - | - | TGTGCCAGCAGCGAAGGCGGCCTCAGGGGTCATTTT | CASSEGGLRGHF
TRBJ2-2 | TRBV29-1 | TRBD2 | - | TGCAGCGTTTCACAAAGCGGGGGTGGCACCGGGGAGCTGTTTTTT | CSVSQSGGGTGELFF
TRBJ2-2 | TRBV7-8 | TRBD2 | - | TGTGCCAGCAGCAGGCCGGGACTAGCGGGACTCACCGGGGAGCTGTTTTTT | CASSRPGLAGLTGELFF
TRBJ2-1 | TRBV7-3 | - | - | TGTGCCAGCAGCTTATCGGGTAGAAACAATGAGCAGTTCTTC | CASSLSGRNNEQFF
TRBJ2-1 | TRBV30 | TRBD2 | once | TGTGCCTGGAGTGTACTGTCGGGACTAGCGGGAGTAGAGCAGTTCTTC | CAWSVLSGLAGVEQFF
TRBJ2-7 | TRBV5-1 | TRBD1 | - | TGCGCCAGCAGCACCGCACCACAGGGGTCTAGCTCCTACGAGCAGTACTTC | CASSTAPQGSSSYEQYF
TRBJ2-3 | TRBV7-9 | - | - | TGTGCCAGCAGCACACTAGTCGGGTTGGCAGATACGCAGTATTTT | CASSTLVGLADTQYF
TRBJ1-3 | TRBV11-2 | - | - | TGTGCCAGCAGCAATCCACAGGGTTCTGGAAACACCATATATTTT | CASSNPQGSGNTIYF
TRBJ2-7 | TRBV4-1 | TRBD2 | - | TGCGCCAGCAGCCAAGGACTAGCTAGGTCCTACGAGCAGTACTTC | CASSQGLARSYEQYF
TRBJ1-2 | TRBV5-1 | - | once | TGCGCCAGCAGCTTAGGACAGTTCTATGGCTACACCTTC | CASSLGQFYGYTF
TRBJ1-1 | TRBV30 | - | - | TGTGCCTGGAGTGCGTTAGGGGGGGCTACAACGGGTACTGAAGCTTTCTTT | CAWSALGGATTGTEAFF
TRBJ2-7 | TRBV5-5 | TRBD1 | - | TGTGCCAGCAGCTTCGGACAGGGGGCGGGCTACGAGCAGTACTTC | CASSFGQGAGYEQYF
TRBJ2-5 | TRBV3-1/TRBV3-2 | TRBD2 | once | TGTGCCAGCAGCCAAGCTAAGCTAGCGGGGGGGACAGAGACCCAGTACTTC | CASSQAKLAGGTETQYF
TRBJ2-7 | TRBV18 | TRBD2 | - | TGTGCCAGCTCGCGAGCGGGAGGGCCCTACGAGCAGTACTTC | CASSRAGGPYEQYF
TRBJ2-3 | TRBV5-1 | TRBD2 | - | TGCGCCAGCAGCCCGACTAGCTGGCGCACAGATACGCAGTATTTT | CASSPTSWRTDTQYF
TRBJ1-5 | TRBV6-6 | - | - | TGTGCCAGCAGGCGCAGGGAGGGCAATCAGCCCCAGCATTTT | CASRRREGNQPQHF
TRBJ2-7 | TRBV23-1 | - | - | TGCGCCAGCAGTCAACTTCGAGGGGGAGCCGACGAGCAGTACTTC | CASSQLRGGADEQYF
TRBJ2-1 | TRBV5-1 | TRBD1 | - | TGCGCCAGCAGCCTGGGACAGGGGTCTAGGAATGAGCAGTTCTTC | CASSLGQGSRNEQFF
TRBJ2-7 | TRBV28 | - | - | TGTGCCAGCAGTTTTGTTGGACAGATCTCCTACGAGCAGTACTTC | CASSFVGQISYEQYF
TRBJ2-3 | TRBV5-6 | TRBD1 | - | TGTGCCAGCAGCCGATGGGACAGACGCACAGATACGCAGTATTTT | CASSRWDRRTDTQYF
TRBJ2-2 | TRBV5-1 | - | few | TGCGCCACCAGTAGACAGCCCACGGGGGAGCTGTTTTTT | CATSRQPTGELFF
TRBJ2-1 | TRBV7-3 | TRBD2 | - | TGTGCCAGCAGTGCTAGCGGGAAGTCCTACAATGAGCAGTTCTTC | CASSASGKSYNEQFF
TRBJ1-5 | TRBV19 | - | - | TGTGCCAGTAGTATAGAACCGGGACAACCCTTTCAGCCCCAGCATTTT | CASSIEPGQPFQPQHF
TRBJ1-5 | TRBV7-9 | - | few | TGTGCCAGCAGCCCAGAGGGAAATCGCAATCAGCCCCAGCATTTT | CASSPEGNRNQPQHF
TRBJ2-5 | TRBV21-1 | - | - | TGTGCCAGCAGCAAACAAAAGCCGGGCCAAGAGACCCAGTACTTC | CASSKQKPGQETQYF